The source of this TCR beta chain is a study of shared clonotypes between healthy human individuals. V shed 5 bases, J shed 8 bases, and the junction held 5 bases outside the gene matches. Germline V gene data show CDR1 as SEHNR and CDR2 as FQNEAQ (reference sequence). The CDR3 is 14 residues long. Using immunoSEQ multiplex PCR, the repertoire was profiled, and TCRdb retains in-frame clones only, with some absent. The data contain about 490,000 clones, 76% of them singletons. The sample comprised PBMCs. The chain joins TRBV7-9 to TRBJ1-4, with 10 bases lining up with TRBD1. The source of this sequence is a woman between 40 and 50 years old in good health. Some clones in this sample may be carry-over from other donors' samples. For the CDR3, the DNA is TGTGCCAGCAGCCGAGGGACAGGGGAAGAAAAACTGTTTTTT. Protein product: CASSRGTGEEKLFF.